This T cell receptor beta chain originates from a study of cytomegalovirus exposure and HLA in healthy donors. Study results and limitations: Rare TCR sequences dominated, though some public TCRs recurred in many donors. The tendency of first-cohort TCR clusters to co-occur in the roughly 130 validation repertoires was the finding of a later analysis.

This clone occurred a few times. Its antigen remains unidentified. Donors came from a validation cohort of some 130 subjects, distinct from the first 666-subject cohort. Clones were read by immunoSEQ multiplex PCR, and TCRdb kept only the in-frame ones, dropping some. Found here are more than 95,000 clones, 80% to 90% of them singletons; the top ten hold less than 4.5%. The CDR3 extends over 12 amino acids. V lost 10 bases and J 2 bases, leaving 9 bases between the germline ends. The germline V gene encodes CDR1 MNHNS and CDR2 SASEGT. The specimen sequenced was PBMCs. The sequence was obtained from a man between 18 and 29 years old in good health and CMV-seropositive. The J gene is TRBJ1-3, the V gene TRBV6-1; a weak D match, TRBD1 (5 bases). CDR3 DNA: TGTGCCACCCGGACAACTGGAAACACCATATATTTT. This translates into CATRTTGNTIYF.